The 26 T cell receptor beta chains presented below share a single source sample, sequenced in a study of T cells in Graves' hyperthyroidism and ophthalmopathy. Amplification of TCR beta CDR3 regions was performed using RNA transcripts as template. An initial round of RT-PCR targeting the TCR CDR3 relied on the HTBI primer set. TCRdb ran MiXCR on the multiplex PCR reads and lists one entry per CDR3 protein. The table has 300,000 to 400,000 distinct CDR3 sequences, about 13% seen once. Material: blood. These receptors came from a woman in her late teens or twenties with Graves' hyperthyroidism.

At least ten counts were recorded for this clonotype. Here the CDR3 reads CATKGASGSSEQYF. The CDR3 nucleotides read TGTGCCACGAAGGGTGCTAGCGGGAGTAGCGAGCAGTACTTC. V is TRBV10-3 and J is TRBJ2-7, with 10 bases aligning to TRBD2. J gave up 6 bases and V 10 bases, and 12 bases lay outside the gene matches. Germline CDR1 reads ENHRY; CDR2 reads SYGVKD. The CDR3 length is 14 residues.

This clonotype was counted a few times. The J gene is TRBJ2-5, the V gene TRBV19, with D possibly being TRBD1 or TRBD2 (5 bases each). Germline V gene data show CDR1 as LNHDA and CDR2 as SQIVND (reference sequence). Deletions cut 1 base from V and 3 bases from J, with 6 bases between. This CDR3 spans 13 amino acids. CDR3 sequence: CASSIGDEETQYF. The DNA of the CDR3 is TGTGCCAGTAGTATAGGGGACGAAGAGACCCAGTACTTC.

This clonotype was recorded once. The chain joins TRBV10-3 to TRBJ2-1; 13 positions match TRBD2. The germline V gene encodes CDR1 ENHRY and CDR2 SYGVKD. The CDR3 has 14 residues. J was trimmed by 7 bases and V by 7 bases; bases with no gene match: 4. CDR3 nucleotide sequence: TGTGCCATCACTGGACTAGCGGGAGTGAATGAGCAGTTCTTC. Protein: CAITGLAGVNEQFF.

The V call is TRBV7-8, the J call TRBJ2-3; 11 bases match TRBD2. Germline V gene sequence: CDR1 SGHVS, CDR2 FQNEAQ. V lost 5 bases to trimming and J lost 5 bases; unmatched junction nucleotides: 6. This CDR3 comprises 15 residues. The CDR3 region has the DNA TGTGCCAGCAGCCCCCGGCTAGCGGGGGGAGATACGCAGTATTTT. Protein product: CASSPRLAGGDTQYF.

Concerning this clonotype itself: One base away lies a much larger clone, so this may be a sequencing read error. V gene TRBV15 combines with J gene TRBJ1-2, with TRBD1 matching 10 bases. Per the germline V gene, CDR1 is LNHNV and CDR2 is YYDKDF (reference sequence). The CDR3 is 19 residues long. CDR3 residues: CATSRELGLGQGNGYGHTF. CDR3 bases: TGTGCCACCAGCAGGGAATTGGGACTGGGACAGGGGAATGGCTATGGCCACACCTTC.

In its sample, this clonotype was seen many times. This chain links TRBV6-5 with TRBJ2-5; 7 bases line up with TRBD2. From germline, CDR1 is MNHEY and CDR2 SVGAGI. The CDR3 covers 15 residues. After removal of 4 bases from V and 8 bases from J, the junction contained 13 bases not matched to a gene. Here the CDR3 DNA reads TGTGCCAGCAGTTCCACGTCGAGCGGGACCACAACCCAGTACTTC. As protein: CASSSTSSGTTTQYF.

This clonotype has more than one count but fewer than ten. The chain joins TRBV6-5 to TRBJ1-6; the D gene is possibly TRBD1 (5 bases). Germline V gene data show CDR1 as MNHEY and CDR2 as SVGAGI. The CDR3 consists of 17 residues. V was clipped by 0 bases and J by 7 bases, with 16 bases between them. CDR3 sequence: CASSYSRGVPSNSPLHF. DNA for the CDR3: TGTGCCAGCAGTTACTCGCGGGGCGTACCCTCAAATTCACCCCTCCACTTT.

The CDR3 reads CASSRDLAYNSNTQYF. In DNA, the CDR3 is TGTGCCAGCAGCCGCGATCTAGCCTACAACTCCAATACGCAGTATTTT. The chain employs TRBV4-2 and TRBJ2-3; maybe TRBD2 (5 bases). Germline values: CDR1 LGHNA, CDR2 YNFKEQ. CDR3 length: 16 residues. The V end lost 4 bases, the J end lost 7 bases, and 21 bases lay between the germline ends.

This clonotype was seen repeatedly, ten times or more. The DNA of the CDR3 is TGTGCCAGCAGCTCCGGGACAGGGGTAATCAATGAGCAGTTCTTC. It encodes CASSSGTGVINEQFF. The V and J genes are TRBV9 and TRBJ2-1; TRBD1 matches 10 bases. Germline loops: CDR1 SGDLS, CDR2 YYNGEE. J gave up 6 bases and V 4 bases, and 7 bases lay outside the gene matches. CDR3 length: 15 residues.

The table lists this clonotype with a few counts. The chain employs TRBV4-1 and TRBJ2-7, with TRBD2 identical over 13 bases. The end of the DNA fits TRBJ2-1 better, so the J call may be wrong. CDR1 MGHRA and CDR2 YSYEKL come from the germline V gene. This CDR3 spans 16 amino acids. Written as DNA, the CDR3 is TGCGCCAGCAGCCAAGGGACTAGCGGGAGACCCTACGAGCAGTTCTTC. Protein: CASSQGTSGRPYEQFF.

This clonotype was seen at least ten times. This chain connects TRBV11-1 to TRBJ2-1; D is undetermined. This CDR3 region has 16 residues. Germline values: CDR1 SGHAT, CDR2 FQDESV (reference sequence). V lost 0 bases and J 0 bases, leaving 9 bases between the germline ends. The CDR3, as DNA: TGTGCCAGCAGCTTAGCGGTCCCAAGCTCCTACAATGAGCAGTTCTTC. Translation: CASSLAVPSSYNEQFF. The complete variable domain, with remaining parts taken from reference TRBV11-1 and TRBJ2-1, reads EAEVAQSPRYKITEKSQAVAFWCDPISGHATLYWYRQILGQGPELLVQFQDESVVDDSQLPKDRFSAERLKGVDSTLKIQPAELGDSAMYLCASSLAVPSSYNEQFFGPGTRLTVL.

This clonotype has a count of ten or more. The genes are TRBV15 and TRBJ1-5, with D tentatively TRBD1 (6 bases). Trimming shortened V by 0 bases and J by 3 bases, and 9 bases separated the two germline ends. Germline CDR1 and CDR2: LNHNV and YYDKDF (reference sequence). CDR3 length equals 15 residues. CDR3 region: CATSRDPGVNQPQHF. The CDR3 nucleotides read TGTGCCACCAGCAGAGATCCAGGGGTCAATCAGCCCCAGCATTTT.

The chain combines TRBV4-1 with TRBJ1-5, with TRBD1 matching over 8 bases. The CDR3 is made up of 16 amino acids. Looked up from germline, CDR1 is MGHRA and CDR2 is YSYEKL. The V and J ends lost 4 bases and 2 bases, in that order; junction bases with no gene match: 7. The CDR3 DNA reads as TGCGCCAGCAGCCGGAAGCCGGGACAGGGCAATCAGCCCCAGCATTTT. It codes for CASSRKPGQGNQPQHF.

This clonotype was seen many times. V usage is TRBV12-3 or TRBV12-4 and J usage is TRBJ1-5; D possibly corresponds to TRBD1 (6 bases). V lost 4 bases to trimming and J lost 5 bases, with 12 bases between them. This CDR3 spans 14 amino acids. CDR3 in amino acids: CASSSTGSDQPQHF. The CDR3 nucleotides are TGTGCCAGCAGTTCCACAGGGTCCGATCAGCCCCAGCATTTT.

Here the CDR3 DNA reads TGTGCCAGCAGCCACTTTTCCGGGACAGGGAGCGCCCTTTTTAGCTACACCTTC. Protein sequence: CASSHFSGTGSALFSYTF. This chain connects TRBV4-2 to TRBJ1-2, with 9 bases fitting TRBD1. The CDR3 runs 18 residues. After removal of 3 bases from V and 9 bases from J, the junction contained 20 bases not matched to a gene. Germline assignment: CDR1 LGHNA and CDR2 YNFKEQ.

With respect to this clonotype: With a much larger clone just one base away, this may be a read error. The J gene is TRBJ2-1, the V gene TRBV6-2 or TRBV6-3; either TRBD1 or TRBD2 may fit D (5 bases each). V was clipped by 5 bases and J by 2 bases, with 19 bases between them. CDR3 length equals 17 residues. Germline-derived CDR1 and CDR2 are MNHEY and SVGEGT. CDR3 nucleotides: TGTGCCAGCAGTGTCAAGAGGGGACCCGCCGCCTACAATGAGCAGTTCTTC. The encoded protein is CASSVKRGPAAYNEQFF.

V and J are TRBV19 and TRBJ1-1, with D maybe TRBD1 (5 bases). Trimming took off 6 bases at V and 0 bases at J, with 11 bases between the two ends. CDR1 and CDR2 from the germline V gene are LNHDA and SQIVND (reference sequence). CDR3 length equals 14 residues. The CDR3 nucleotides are TGTGCCAGTAGGGCCGACAGATTGAACACTGAAGCTTTCTTT. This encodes CASRADRLNTEAFF.

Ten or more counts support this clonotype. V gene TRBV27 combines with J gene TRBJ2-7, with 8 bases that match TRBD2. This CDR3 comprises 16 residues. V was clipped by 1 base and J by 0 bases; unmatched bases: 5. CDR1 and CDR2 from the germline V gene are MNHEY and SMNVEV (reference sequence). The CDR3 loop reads CASSLFGSGGSYEQYF. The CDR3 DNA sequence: TGTGCCAGCAGTTTATTCGGGAGCGGGGGCTCCTACGAGCAGTACTTC.

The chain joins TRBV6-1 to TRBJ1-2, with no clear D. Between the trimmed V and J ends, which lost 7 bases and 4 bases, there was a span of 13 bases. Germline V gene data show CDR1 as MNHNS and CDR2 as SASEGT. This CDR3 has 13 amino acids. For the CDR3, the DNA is TGTGCCAGCATTCTAACGGGTGGCTATGGCTACACCTTC. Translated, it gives CASILTGGYGYTF.

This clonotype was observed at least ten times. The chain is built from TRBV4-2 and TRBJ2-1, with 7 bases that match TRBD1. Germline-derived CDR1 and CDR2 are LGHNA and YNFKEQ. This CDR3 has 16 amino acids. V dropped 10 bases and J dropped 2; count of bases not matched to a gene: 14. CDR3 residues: CATSWSGQQTYNEQFF. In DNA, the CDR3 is TGTGCCACCTCGTGGTCGGGACAGCAAACCTACAATGAGCAGTTCTTC.

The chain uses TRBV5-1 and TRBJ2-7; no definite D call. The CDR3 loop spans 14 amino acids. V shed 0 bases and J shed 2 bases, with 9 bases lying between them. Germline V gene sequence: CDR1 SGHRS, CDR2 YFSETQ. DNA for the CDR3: TGCGCCAGCAGCTTGGCTCGTAACGCCTACGAGCAGTACTTC. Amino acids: CASSLARNAYEQYF.

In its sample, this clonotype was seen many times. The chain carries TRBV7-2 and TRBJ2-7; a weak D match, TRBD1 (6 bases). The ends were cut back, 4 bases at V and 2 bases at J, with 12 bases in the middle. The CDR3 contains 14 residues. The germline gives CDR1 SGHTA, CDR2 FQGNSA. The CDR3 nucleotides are TGTGCCAGCAGCTGGGGTTCAGGGGCCTACGAGCAGTACTTC. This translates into CASSWGSGAYEQYF. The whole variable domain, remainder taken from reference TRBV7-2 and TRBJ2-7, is GAGVSQSPSNKVTEKGKDVELRCDPISGHTALYWYRQSLGQGLEFLIYFQGNSAPDKSGLPSDRFSAERTGGSVSTLTIQRTQQEDSAVYLCASSWGSGAYEQYFGPGTRLTVT.

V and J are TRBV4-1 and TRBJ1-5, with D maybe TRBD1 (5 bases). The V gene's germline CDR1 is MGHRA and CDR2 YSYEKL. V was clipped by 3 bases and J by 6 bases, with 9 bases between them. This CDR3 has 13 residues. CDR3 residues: CASSQQTGQPQHF. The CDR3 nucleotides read TGCGCCAGCAGCCAGCAAACAGGTCAGCCCCAGCATTTT.

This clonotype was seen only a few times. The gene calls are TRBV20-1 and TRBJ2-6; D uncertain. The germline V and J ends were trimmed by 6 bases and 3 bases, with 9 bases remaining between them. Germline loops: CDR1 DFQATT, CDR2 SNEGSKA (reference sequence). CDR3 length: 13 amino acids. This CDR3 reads CSAPGGGANVLTF. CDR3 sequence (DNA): TGCAGTGCCCCGGGTGGTGGGGCCAACGTCCTGACTTTC.

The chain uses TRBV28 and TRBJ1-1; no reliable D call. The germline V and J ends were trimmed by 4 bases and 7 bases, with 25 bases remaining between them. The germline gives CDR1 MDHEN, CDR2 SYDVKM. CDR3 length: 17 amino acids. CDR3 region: CASSSYPGLILWGEAFF. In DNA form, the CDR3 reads TGTGCCAGCAGTTCTTACCCCGGACTTATCCTTTGGGGTGAAGCTTTCTTT.

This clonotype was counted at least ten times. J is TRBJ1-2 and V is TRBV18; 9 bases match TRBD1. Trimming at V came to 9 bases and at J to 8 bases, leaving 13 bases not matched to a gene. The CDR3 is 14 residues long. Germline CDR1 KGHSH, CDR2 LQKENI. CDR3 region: CASSGQGVSDGYTF. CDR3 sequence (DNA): TGTGCCAGTTCGGGACAGGGTGTATCGGACGGCTACACCTTC.